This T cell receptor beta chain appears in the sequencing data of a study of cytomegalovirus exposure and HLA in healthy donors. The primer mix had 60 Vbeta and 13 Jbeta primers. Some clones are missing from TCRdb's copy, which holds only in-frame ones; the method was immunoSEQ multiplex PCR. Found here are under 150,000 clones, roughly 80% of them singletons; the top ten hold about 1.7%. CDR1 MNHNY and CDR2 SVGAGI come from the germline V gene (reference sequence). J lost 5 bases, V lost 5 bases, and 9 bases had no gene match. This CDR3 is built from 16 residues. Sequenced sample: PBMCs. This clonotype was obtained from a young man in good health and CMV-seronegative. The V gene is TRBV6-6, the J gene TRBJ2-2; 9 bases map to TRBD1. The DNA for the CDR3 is TGTGCCAGCAGTAAGACAGGGGGAGACTATACCGGGGAGCTGTTTTTT. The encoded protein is CASSKTGGDYTGELFF.